This TCR beta chain was identified during a study of shared clonotypes between healthy human individuals. On this clone itself: The antigen is undetermined.

Study-wide findings and caveats: Generally, estimated richness proved larger in naive subsets than it did in memory subsets.

Only in-frame clones appear in the TCRdb table, and some are missing; sequencing was by immunoSEQ multiplex PCR. This table holds about 1.1 million clones, around three quarters found once. The receptor comes from a man aged 18 to 35 in good health. Some clones in this sample may be carry-over from other donors' samples. Sequencing was done on a sample of memory CD4+ T cells from PBMCs. Subset meaning: CD45RA-negative fraction.

For the CDR3, the DNA is TGCGCCAGCAGCGGAGCCTACCCGGGACAAACAATCAGTACGCAGTATTTT. Protein sequence: CASSGAYPGQTISTQYF. The chain employs TRBV5-1 and TRBJ2-3; the D gene is possibly TRBD1 (6 bases). Deletions cut 4 bases from V and 8 bases from J, with 26 bases between. Germline assignment: CDR1 SGHRS and CDR2 YFSETQ. This CDR3 contains 17 residues.